The clone carrying this TCR beta chain was observed a handful of times. What it binds is not known. Sequencing used immunoSEQ multiplex PCR; TCRdb keeps in-frame clones, though not all of them. This table holds about 140,000 clones, less than 95% found once. This sample was taken from a study of T cell responses to AZD1222 COVID-19 vaccine. The CDR3 runs to 17 residues. Germline assignment: CDR1 SGHTA and CDR2 FQGNSA. J lost 2 bases, V lost 5 bases, and 11 bases had no gene match. Study findings and constraints: Donors were chiefly white British, with a greater number of females, and clonal diversity was perhaps underestimated. Seropositivity was recorded at baseline in only 6 or 7 AZD1222 recipients.

The sequence came from an adult in good health. V is TRBV7-2 and J is TRBJ2-1; 8 positions agree with TRBD2. The material sequenced was peripheral blood, taken on day 0 of AZD1222 vaccination. In nucleotides, the CDR3 is TGTGCCAGCAGCCCCCAGGGCGGGGGGCCTCCCTACAATGAGCAGTTCTTC. Translated, it gives CASSPQGGGPPYNEQFF. The full variable domain, in which reference TRBV7-2 and TRBJ2-1 provide the parts outside the CDR3, is GAGVSQSPSNKVTEKGKDVELRCDPISGHTALYWYRQSLGQGLEFLIYFQGNSAPDKSGLPSDRFSAERTGGSVSTLTIQRTQQEDSAVYLCASSPQGGGPPYNEQFFGPGTRLTVL.